The entry below describes one T cell receptor (beta chain). V lost 1 base to trimming and J lost 0 bases, with 10 bases between them. This CDR3 is built from 16 residues. Germline V gene sequence: CDR1 SGHNT, CDR2 YENEEA. This entry is derived from a study of cytomegalovirus exposure and HLA in healthy donors. The PCR employed 60 Vbeta primers together with 13 Jbeta primers. The assay was immunoSEQ multiplex PCR, and TCRdb's table has in-frame clones only and misses some. The sample shows about 160,000 clones, over 80% of them seen only once. This sequence was found in a young woman in good health and CMV-seronegative. Sequencing input: PBMCs. This chain connects TRBV11-3 to TRBJ2-1; TRBD2 might be the D (7 bases). CDR3 bases: TGTGCCAGCAGCTTAGGGGGGGGCCGCTCCTACAATGAGCAGTTCTTC. Its protein product is CASSLGGGRSYNEQFF.